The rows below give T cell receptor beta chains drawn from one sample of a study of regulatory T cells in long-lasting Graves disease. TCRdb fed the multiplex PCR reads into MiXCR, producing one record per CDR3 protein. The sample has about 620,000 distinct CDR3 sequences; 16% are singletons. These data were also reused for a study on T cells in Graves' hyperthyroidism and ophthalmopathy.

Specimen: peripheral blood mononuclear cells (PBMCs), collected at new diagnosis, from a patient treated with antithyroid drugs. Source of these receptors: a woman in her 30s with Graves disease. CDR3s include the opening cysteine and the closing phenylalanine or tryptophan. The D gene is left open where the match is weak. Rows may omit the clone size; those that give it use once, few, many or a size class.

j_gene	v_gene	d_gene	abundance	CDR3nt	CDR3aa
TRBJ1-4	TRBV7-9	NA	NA	TGTGCCAGCAGCGAGACGGGCAGGGGAGATGAAAAACTGTTTTTT	CASSETGRGDEKLFF
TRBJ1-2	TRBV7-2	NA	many	TGTGCCAGCAGCCATGGTGGGGGGCTTGGGTATGGCTACACCTTC	CASSHGGGLGYGYTF
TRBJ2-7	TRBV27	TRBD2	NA	TGTGCCAGCAGTCCAGGGACTAGCAATTACGAGCAGTACTTC	CASSPGTSNYEQYF
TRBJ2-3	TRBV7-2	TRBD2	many	TGTGCCAGCAGCTTAGATCCTAGCGGTATCACAGATACGCAGTATTTT	CASSLDPSGITDTQYF
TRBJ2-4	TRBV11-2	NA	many	TGTGCCAGCAGCCCGGGGATTATGAACATTCAGTACTTC	CASSPGIMNIQYF
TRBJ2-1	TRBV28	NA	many	TGTGCCAGCAGTTCTATTCTCGGGCCAACCTACAATGAGCAGTTCTTC	CASSSILGPTYNEQFF
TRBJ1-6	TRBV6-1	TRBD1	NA	TGTGCCAGTGAGGACAGGGGGCATTATAATTCACCCCTCCACTTT	CASEDRGHYNSPLHF
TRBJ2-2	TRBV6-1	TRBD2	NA	TGTGCCAGCAGTGGGAGGAGGGGGCGACTAGCGGGAGGGTCGGCCGGGGAGCTGTTTTTT	CASSGRRGRLAGGSAGELFF
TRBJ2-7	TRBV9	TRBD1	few	TGTGCCAGCAGCGTAGCCCCGGGGCCTAGACAGGGGGGCTACGAGCAGTACTTC	CASSVAPGPRQGGYEQYF
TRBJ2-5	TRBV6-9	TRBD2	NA	TGTGCCAGCAGTTACCCGTGGGAGGGAAAGGAAGAGACCCAGTACTTC	CASSYPWEGKEETQYF
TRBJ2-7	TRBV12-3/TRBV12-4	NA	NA	TGTGCCAGCAGCCCGATGGGGGGCCCCTACGAGCAGTACTTC	CASSPMGGPYEQYF
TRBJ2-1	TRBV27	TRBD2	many	TGTGCCAGCAGTTCACTAGCGGGAGGGGAATTCAATGAGCAGTTCTTC	CASSSLAGGEFNEQFF
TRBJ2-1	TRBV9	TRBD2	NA	TGTGCCAGCAGCCCACTAGGCGGGAGCCCCCCCTACAATGAGCAGTTCTTC	CASSPLGGSPPYNEQFF
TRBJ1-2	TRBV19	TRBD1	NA	TGTGCCAGTACCGCCGGACGACAGGGGAGGTATGGCTACACCTTC	CASTAGRQGRYGYTF
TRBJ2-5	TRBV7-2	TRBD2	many	TGTGCCAGCAGCCTGGGGCCAGCGGGAGGGGGGGAGACCCAGTACTTC	CASSLGPAGGGETQYF
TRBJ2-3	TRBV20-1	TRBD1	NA	TGCAGTGCTCCGCCGGGACAGGGCGGAAATACGCAGTATTTT	CSAPPGQGGNTQYF
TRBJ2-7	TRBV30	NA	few	TGTGCCTGGAGTGTGGACAGCTACGAGCAGTACTTC	CAWSVDSYEQYF
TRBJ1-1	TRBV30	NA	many	TGTGCCTGGAGACGGGTCTCGATCACTGAAGCTTTCTTT	CAWRRVSITEAFF
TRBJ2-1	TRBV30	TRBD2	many	TGTGCCTGGAGGGGGGGGAACACGGTCTCCTACAATGAGCAGTTCTTC	CAWRGGNTVSYNEQFF
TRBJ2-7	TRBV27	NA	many	TGTGCCAGCAGTCCTCTGACTGTTACGGCTGCCTACGAGCAGTACTTC	CASSPLTVTAAYEQYF
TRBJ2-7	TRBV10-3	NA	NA	TGTGCCATCAGTGAGGAGGGGCCCTCTTACGAGCAGTACTTC	CAISEEGPSYEQYF
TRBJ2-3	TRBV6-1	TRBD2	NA	TGTGCCAGCAGAGAACGGACTAGCGGTTCAGATACGCAGTATTTT	CASRERTSGSDTQYF
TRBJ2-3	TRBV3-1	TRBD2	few	TGTGCCAGCAGACTAGCGGGGGGAAGCACAGATACGCAGTATTTT	CASRLAGGSTDTQYF
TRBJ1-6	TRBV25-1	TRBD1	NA	TGTGCCAGCAGCTCCGGGACAGGGGTTAGGAATTCACCCCTCCACTTT	CASSSGTGVRNSPLHF
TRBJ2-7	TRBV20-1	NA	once	TGCAGTGCTAGACTTGGGCCCCGAGGCGAGCAGTACTTC	CSARLGPRGEQYF
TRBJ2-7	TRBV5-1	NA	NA	TGCGCCAGCAGCCACGAAAATCCGACAGACTACGAGCAGTACTTC	CASSHENPTDYEQYF
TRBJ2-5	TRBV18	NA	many	TGTGCCAGCGCAGGACAGCTGCAAGAGACCCAGTACTTC	CASAGQLQETQYF